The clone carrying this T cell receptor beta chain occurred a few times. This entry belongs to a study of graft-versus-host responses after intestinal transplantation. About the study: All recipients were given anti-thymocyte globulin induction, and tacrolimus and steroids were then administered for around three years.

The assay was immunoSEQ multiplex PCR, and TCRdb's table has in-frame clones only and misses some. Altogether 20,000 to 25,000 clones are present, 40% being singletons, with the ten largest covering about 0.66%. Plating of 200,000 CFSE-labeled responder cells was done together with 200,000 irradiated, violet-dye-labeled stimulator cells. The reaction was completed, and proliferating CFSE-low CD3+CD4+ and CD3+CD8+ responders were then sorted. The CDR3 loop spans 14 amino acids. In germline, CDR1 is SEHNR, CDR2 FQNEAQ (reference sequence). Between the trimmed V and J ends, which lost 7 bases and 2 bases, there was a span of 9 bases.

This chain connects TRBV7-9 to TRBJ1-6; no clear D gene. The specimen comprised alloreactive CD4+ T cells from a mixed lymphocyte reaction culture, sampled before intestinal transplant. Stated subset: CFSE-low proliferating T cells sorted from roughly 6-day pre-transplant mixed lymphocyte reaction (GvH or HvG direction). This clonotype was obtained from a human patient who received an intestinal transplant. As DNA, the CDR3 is TGTGCCAGCAACCCAGGCACCTATAATTCACCCCTCCACTTT. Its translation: CASNPGTYNSPLHF. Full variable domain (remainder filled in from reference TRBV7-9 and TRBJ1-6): DTGVSQNPRHKITKRGQNVTFRCDPISEHNRLYWYRQTLGQGPEFLTYFQNEAQLEKSRLLSDRFSAERPKGSFSTLEIQRTEQGDSAMYLCASNPGTYNSPLHFGNGTRLTVT.